This TCR beta chain was retrieved from a study of T cell responses to AZD1222 COVID-19 vaccine. Method: immunoSEQ multiplex PCR; TCRdb's copy keeps in-frame clones and lacks some. The profile covers some 170,000 clones, with about 92% appearing a single time and around 4.4% taken by the ten largest. Concerning this clone: The antigen remains undetermined.

V was cut by 5 bases and J by 1 base, with 21 bases left in between. CDR3 size: 18 residues. The germline gives CDR1 SQVTM, CDR2 ANQGSEA. Study results and limitations: A reported finding is that nearly half of spike-specific TCRs target unmutated variant regions. The donor group comprised mostly white British people and more females; the analysis possibly underestimated clonal diversity.

The rearrangement joins TRBV29-1 to TRBJ2-6; D is unclear. Sequences were derived from peripheral blood, sampled on day 0 of MenACWY control vaccination. This receptor was taken from an adult in good health. Here the CDR3 reads CSVYFIGNGVSGANVLTF. The CDR3 DNA is TGCAGCGTTTATTTTATTGGGAACGGCGTATCTGGGGCCAACGTCCTGACTTTC.